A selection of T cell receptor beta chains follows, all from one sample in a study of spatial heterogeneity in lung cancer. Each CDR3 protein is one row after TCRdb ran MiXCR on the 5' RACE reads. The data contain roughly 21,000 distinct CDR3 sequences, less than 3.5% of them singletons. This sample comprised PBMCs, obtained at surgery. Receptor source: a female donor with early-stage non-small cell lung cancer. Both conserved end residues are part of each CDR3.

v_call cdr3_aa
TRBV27 CASSPSRGRFSTEAFF
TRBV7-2 CASTPGALNTEAFF
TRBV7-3 CASSPGGDTQYF
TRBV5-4 CASSLGTEGVETQYF
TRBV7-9 CASSFTGGYNSPLHF
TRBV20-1 CSAPGGFSYNEQFF
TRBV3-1 CASSQRVLGLVGNEQFF
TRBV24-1 CATSDPSGRGNNEQFF
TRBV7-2 CASSPSRAGGLYNEQFF
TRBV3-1 CASSARTSGSSYNEQFF